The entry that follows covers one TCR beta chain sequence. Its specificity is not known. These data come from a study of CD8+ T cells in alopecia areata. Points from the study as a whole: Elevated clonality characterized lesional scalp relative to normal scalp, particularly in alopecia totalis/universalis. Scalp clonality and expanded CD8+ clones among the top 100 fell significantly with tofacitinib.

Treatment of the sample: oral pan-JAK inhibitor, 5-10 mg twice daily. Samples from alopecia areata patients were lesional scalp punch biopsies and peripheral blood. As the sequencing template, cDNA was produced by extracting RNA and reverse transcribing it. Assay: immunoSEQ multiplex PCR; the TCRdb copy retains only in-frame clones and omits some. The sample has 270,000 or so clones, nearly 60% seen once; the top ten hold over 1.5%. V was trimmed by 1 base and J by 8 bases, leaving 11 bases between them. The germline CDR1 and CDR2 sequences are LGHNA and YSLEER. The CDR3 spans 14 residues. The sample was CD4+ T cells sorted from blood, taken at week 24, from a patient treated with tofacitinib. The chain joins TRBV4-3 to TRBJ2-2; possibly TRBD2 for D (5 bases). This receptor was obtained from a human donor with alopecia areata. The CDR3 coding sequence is TGCGCCAGCAGCCAAGTCGGGAAGATTGGGGAGCTGTTTTTT. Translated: CASSQVGKIGELFF.